A selection of T cell receptor beta chains follows, all from one sample in a study of cytomegalovirus exposure and HLA in healthy donors. TCRdb's copy holds only in-frame clones and misses some; the assay was immunoSEQ multiplex PCR. Among fewer than 250,000 clones listed, under 85% were seen once. Sequences were obtained from PBMCs. These receptors were obtained from a woman aged 18-29 years in good health and CMV-seronegative. CDR3s include the opening cysteine and the closing phenylalanine or tryptophan. Each record gives: CDR3 DNA, CDR3 protein, D gene, V gene, clone size, J gene. D genes are given only for firm matches. The size field is filled for only some rows; it gives once, few, many or a size class.

TGTGCCAGCAGCTTAGACCGGACTAGCGGGAGCAGGGACAATGAGCAGTTCTTC	CASSLDRTSGSRDNEQFF	TRBD2	TRBV11-2	.	TRBJ2-1
TGCGCCAGCAGTGCCACGCTAGCGGGGTACTCAGATACGCAGTATTTT	CASSATLAGYSDTQYF	TRBD2	TRBV10-1	.	TRBJ2-3
TGTGCCAGCAGCCGGGACAGGGTGTCTGAAGCTTTCTTT	CASSRDRVSEAFF	TRBD1	TRBV11-3	.	TRBJ1-1
TGTGCCAGCAGTTACTCCGGGACTAGCAAGGCCTACGAGCAGTACTTC	CASSYSGTSKAYEQYF	TRBD2	TRBV6-5	.	TRBJ2-7
TGTGCCAACCAAGCGGGAGAATACTCCTACAATGAGCAGTTCTTC	CANQAGEYSYNEQFF	TRBD2	TRBV2	.	TRBJ2-1
TGTGCCAGCTCACAGGGGGCAGCGAACACCGGGGAGCTGTTTTTT	CASSQGAANTGELFF	TRBD1	TRBV18	.	TRBJ2-2
TGTGCCAGCAGTGATTGGGTGAGGGCTAGCACAGATACGCAGTATTTT	CASSDWVRASTDTQYF	.	TRBV6-1	.	TRBJ2-3
TGTGCCAGTAGCGGACGGGGGAGCTCCTACAATGAGCAGTTCTTC	CASSGRGSSYNEQFF	.	TRBV19	.	TRBJ2-1
TGTGCCAGCAGCCTTAGCGGGGGGGGGAATGAGCAGTTCTTC	CASSLSGGGNEQFF	TRBD2	TRBV7-3	.	TRBJ2-1
TGTGCCAGCAGCTTAGATTCGGTGAACACTGAAGCTTTCTTT	CASSLDSVNTEAFF	.	TRBV13	.	TRBJ1-1
TGTGCCAGTAGCGGAGATTCCTACGAGCAGTACTTC	CASSGDSYEQYF	.	TRBV19	.	TRBJ2-7
TGTGCCAGCAGGACAGGGGGCGTGGGTGAAGCTTTCTTT	CASRTGGVGEAFF	TRBD1	TRBV6-5	.	TRBJ1-1
TGCGCCAGCAGCCACAGGGGGCGTAATGAAAAACTGTTTTTT	CASSHRGRNEKLFF	TRBD1	TRBV5-1	.	TRBJ1-4
TGTGCCAGCAGTTCCTCTCTAATTACCTACGAGCAGTACTTC	CASSSSLITYEQYF	.	TRBV6-5	few	TRBJ2-7
TGTGCCAGCAGCTTAGTGAGCTCCTATAATTCACCCCTCCACTTT	CASSLVSSYNSPLHF	.	TRBV7-9	.	TRBJ1-6
TGTGCCAGCAACCGCGTGGGACAGACCTACGAGCAGTACTTC	CASNRVGQTYEQYF	TRBD1	TRBV6-5	.	TRBJ2-7
TGTGCCAGCAGTTTAGGGGACAGACTTTATCAGCCCCAGCATTTT	CASSLGDRLYQPQHF	TRBD1	TRBV28	.	TRBJ1-5
TGTGCCAGCAGTATAAGGGACAGACTCTCTGGAAACACCATATATTTT	CASSIRDRLSGNTIYF	TRBD1	TRBV28	.	TRBJ1-3
TGCAGCGTTGGGGAGTGGGCCCCCACAGATACGCAGTATTTT	CSVGEWAPTDTQYF	.	TRBV29-1	.	TRBJ2-3
TGTGCCAGCAGTTACTCTGGCAGGGGGAACACCGGGGAGCTGTTTTTT	CASSYSGRGNTGELFF	.	TRBV6-5	.	TRBJ2-2
TGTGCTAGTGGTTTGGAAGCCGGGAGGGCCGGCGGGGAGCTGTTTTTT	CASGLEAGRAGGELFF	TRBD2	TRBV12-5	few	TRBJ2-2
TGCGCCAGCAGTGTCTCCCCAGACTTCTACGAGCAGTACTTC	CASSVSPDFYEQYF	.	TRBV5-1	.	TRBJ2-7
TGTGCCAGTAGTATAGATAGGACAGGGTTGGTCAATGAGCAGTTCTTC	CASSIDRTGLVNEQFF	TRBD1	TRBV19	.	TRBJ2-1
TGTGCCAGCAGCACCGGGACAAGGGCACTAACCTTCTATGGCTACACCTTC	CASSTGTRALTFYGYTF	.	TRBV9	.	TRBJ1-2
TGTGCCAGCAGCCAAGTATCTCACTATGGCTACACCTTC	CASSQVSHYGYTF	.	TRBV14	.	TRBJ1-2
TGTGCCAGTAGTATAGGTCAGGGCGGTGAAAAACTGTTTTTT	CASSIGQGGEKLFF	.	TRBV19	.	TRBJ1-4
TGTGCCATCAGTATGGACAGGACGAACACTGAAGCTTTCTTT	CAISMDRTNTEAFF	TRBD1	TRBV10-3	.	TRBJ1-1
TGTGCCAGCAGCCTACAGGGGATTCAGCCCCAGCATTTT	CASSLQGIQPQHF	TRBD1	TRBV5-6	.	TRBJ1-5
TGTGCCAGCATGACTTCCTTGGGTTACTACGAGCAGTACTTC	CASMTSLGYYEQYF	.	TRBV2	.	TRBJ2-7
TGTGCCAGCAGTGAACCTAACTGGGGCGACACTGAAGCTTTCTTT	CASSEPNWGDTEAFF	.	TRBV2	once	TRBJ1-1
TGTGCCACCTCCCGGACTCCTGACAAGACGGTGAACACTGAAGCTTTCTTT	CATSRTPDKTVNTEAFF	.	TRBV15	.	TRBJ1-1
TGTGCCAGCAGTCCCCGTAGCGGGGGTTATGAGCAGTTCTTC	CASSPRSGGYEQFF	TRBD2	TRBV27	.	TRBJ2-1